This T cell receptor (beta chain) derives from a study of Ad26.COV2.S vaccination and SARS-CoV-2 variants. The sample's treatment: roughly 19 received Ad26.COV2.S at low or high dose, single or two shots; about 5 received placebo; per-sample allocation not given. Material that was analyzed had been drawn on day 63 after the first vaccine or placebo injection. Produced via immunoSEQ multiplex PCR; TCRdb's table is partial and in-frame only. The sample lists a few hundred thousand clones; roughly 90% were seen once. This CDR3 contains 14 residues. CDR1 LNHDA and CDR2 SQIVND come from the germline V gene (reference sequence). Trimming shortened V by 5 bases and J by 2 bases, and 11 bases separated the two germline ends.

The input for sequencing was peripheral blood, taken in a trial of Ad26.COV2.S vaccine versus placebo. V usage is TRBV19 and J usage is TRBJ2-3; D is tentatively TRBD1 or TRBD2 (5 bases each). This TCR derives from a person between 18 and 59 years old who received the Ad26.COV2.S COVID-19 vaccine or a placebo. The DNA for the CDR3 is TGTGCCAGTAGTCGCCTGGGGGACACAGATACGCAGTATTTT. It specifies CASSRLGDTDTQYF.